Listed below are T cell receptor beta chains from one sample, sequenced in a study of beta chain features in type 1 diabetes. This table comes from immunoSEQ multiplex PCR, and its TCRdb copy is limited to in-frame clones, with some not included. The table lists tens of thousands of clones, roughly three quarters of them singletons, with roughly 2.2% in the top ten. The sample taken for sequencing was Tregs from blood. The receptors here all came from a woman in her 40s in good health. The CDR3 runs from the conserved cysteine through the conserved F or W. A D gene is named only where the DNA matches it firmly. Rows may omit the clone size; those that give it use once, few, many or a size class.

D | J | V | size | length | CDR3 | DNA
TRBD1 | TRBJ2-5 | TRBV29-1 | few | 15 | CSVERWGQTKETQYF | TGCAGCGTTGAGAGGTGGGGACAGACAAAAGAGACCCAGTACTTC
- | TRBJ2-3 | TRBV5-1 | - | 16 | CASSPRLGAGGNTQYF | TGCGCCAGCAGCCCTCGACTCGGCGCCGGCGGAAATACGCAGTATTTT
- | TRBJ2-2 | TRBV2 | once | 13 | CASIGGSLGELFF | TGTGCCAGCATAGGGGGATCTCTCGGGGAGCTGTTTTTT
TRBD1 | TRBJ2-5 | TRBV7-9 | - | 15 | CASSLGTGIRETQYF | TGTGCCAGCAGCTTAGGGACAGGAATTCGGGAGACCCAGTACTTC
TRBD2 | TRBJ2-3 | TRBV18 | - | 16 | CASSPLTSGGTDTQYF | TGTGCCAGCTCACCTCTAACTAGCGGGGGCACAGATACGCAGTATTTT
- | TRBJ1-4 | TRBV7-2 | - | 14 | CASSSWGGWEKLFF | TGTGCCAGCAGCTCTTGGGGGGGATGGGAAAAACTGTTTTTT
TRBD2 | TRBJ2-3 | TRBV7-2 | - | 17 | CASSFSRGGFFPDTQYF | TGTGCCAGCAGCTTTTCACGGGGGGGCTTTTTTCCAGATACGCAGTATTTT
TRBD2 | TRBJ2-3 | TRBV2 | - | 14 | CASSRAGVADTQYF | TGTGCCAGCAGTAGAGCGGGGGTGGCAGATACGCAGTATTTT
- | TRBJ1-2 | TRBV29-1 | - | 13 | CSVEPMMGHGYTF | TGCAGCGTTGAGCCCATGATGGGCCATGGCTACACCTTC
- | TRBJ2-7 | TRBV29-1 | - | 12 | CSVVTFSYEQYF | TGCAGCGTTGTTACCTTCAGCTACGAGCAGTACTTC
- | TRBJ2-7 | TRBV23-1 | - | 14 | CASSIGSGAYEQYF | TGCGCCAGCAGCATAGGTTCTGGAGCCTACGAGCAGTACTTC
TRBD2 | TRBJ2-4 | TRBV9 | - | 16 | CASSAGLAGGGNIQYF | TGTGCCAGCAGCGCCGGACTAGCGGGGGGGGGAAACATTCAGTACTTC
TRBD1 | TRBJ1-3 | TRBV28 | - | 18 | CASSLGTGTGSSGNTIYF | TGTGCCAGCAGTTTGGGGACAGGGACCGGAAGCTCTGGAAACACCATATATTTT
TRBD1 | TRBJ1-1 | TRBV5-1 | - | 13 | CASGGQENTEAFF | TGCGCCAGCGGGGGACAGGAGAACACTGAAGCTTTCTTT
- | TRBJ1-2 | TRBV5-1 | - | 15 | CASSLGQGSRDGYTF | TGCGCCAGCAGCCTAGGGCAGGGGAGTCGTGATGGCTACACCTTC
- | TRBJ1-5 | TRBV6-5 | - | 13 | CASGRQGNQPQHF | TGTGCCAGCGGCCGGCAGGGCAATCAGCCCCAGCATTTT
- | TRBJ2-5 | TRBV7-9 | - | 14 | CASSLIRGQETQYF | TGTGCCAGCAGCTTAATCCGGGGGCAAGAGACCCAGTACTTC
TRBD1 | TRBJ2-1 | TRBV6-1 | - | 15 | CASRLSRTGWDEQFF | TGTGCCAGCAGGCTCTCCCGGACAGGGTGGGATGAGCAGTTCTTC
TRBD2 | TRBJ2-7 | TRBV19 | few | 14 | CASSRASGAYEQYF | TGTGCCAGTAGTAGGGCTAGCGGCGCCTACGAGCAGTACTTC
TRBD1 | TRBJ2-7 | TRBV10-3 | - | 15 | CAISDGQGTSYEQYF | TGTGCCATCAGTGACGGACAGGGGACTTCTTACGAGCAGTACTTC
- | TRBJ2-7 | TRBV6-6 | - | 13 | CASSYSLLSEQYF | TGTGCCAGCAGTTACTCACTGCTGTCCGAGCAGTACTTC
- | TRBJ2-1 | TRBV2 | - | 12 | CASSSEGNEQFF | TGTGCCAGCAGTTCCGAGGGCAATGAGCAGTTCTTC
- | TRBJ2-7 | TRBV7-2 | few | 14 | CASSSYRDTYEQYF | TGTGCCAGCAGCTCGTACAGGGATACCTACGAGCAGTACTTC
TRBD1 | TRBJ2-7 | TRBV6-6 | - | 13 | CASSGQVPNEQYF | TGTGCCAGCAGTGGACAGGTCCCCAACGAGCAGTACTTC